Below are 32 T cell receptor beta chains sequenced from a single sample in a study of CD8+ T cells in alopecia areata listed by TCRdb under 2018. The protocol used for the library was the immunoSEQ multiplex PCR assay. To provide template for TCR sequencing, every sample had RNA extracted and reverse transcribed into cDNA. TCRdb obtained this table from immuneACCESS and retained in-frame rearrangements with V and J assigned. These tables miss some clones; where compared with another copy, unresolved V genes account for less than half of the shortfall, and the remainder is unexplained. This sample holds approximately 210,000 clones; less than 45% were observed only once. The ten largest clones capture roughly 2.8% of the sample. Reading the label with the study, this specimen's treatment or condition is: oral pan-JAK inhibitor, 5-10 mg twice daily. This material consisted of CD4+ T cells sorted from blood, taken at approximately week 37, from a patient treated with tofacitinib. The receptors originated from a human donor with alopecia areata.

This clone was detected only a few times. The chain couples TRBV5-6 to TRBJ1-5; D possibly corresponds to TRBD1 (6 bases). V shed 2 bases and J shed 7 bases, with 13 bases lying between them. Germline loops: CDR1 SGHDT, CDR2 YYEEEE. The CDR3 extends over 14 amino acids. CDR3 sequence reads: CASSLGGLGQPQHF. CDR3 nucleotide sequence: TGTGCCAGCAGCTTAGGGGGGCTGGGGCAGCCCCAGCATTTT.

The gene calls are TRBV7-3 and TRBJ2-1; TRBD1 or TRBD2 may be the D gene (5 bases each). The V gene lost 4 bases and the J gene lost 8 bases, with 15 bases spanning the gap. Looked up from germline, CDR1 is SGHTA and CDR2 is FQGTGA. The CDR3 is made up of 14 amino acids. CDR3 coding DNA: TGTGCCAGCAGCTCCTCGGGGCTGAGCGATGAGCAGTTCTTC. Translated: CASSSSGLSDEQFF.

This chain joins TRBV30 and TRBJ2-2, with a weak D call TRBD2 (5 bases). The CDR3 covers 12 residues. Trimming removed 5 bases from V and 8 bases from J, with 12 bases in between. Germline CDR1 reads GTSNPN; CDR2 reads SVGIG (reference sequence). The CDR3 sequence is CAWSSGEGELFF. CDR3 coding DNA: TGTGCCTGGTCCTCTGGGGAGGGGGAGCTGTTTTTT.

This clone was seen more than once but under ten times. CDR3 residues: CASSSNRVGNIQYF. For the CDR3, the DNA is TGTGCCAGCAGTAGCAACAGGGTTGGAAACATTCAGTACTTC. The rearrangement links TRBV28 to TRBJ2-4; possible D gene TRBD1, 6 bases. The CDR3 spans 14 residues. The V gene's germline CDR1 is MDHEN and CDR2 SYDVKM. Between the trimmed V and J ends, which lost 5 bases and 6 bases, there was a span of 14 bases.

The CDR3 here is CASSGLAGNQPQHF. The CDR3 DNA reads TGTGCCAGTAGCGGATTGGCGGGGAATCAGCCCCAGCATTTT. V and J are TRBV19 and TRBJ1-5; D gene uncertain. This CDR3 region has 14 residues. The germline V gene encodes CDR1 LNHDA and CDR2 SQIVND (reference sequence). The ends were cut back, 6 bases at V and 4 bases at J, with 13 bases in the middle.

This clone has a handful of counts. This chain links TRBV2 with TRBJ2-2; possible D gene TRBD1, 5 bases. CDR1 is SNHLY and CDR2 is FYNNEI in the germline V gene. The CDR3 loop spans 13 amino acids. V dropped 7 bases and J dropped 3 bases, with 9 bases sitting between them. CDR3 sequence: CASTGLYTGELFF. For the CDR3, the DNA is TGTGCCAGCACAGGGCTTTACACCGGGGAGCTGTTTTTT.

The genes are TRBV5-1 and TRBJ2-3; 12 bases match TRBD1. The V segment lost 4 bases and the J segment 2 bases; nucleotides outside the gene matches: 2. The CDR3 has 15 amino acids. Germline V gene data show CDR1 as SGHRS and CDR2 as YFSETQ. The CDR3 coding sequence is TGCGCCAGCAGCAGGGACAGGGGGCCCACAGATACGCAGTATTTT. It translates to CASSRDRGPTDTQYF.

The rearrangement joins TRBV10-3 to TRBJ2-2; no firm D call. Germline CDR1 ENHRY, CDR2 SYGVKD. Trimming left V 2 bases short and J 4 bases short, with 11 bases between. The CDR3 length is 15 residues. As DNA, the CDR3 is TGTGCCATCAGTGAGACCCGACTGGGCACCGGGGAGCTGTTTTTT. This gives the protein CAISETRLGTGELFF.

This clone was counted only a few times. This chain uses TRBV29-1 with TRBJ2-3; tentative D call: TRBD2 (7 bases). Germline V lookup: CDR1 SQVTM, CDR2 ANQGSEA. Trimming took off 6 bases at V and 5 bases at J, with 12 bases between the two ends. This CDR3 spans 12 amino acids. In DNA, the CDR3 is TGCAGCGTCAGGGAGGGGGTAGATACGCAGTATTTT. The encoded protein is CSVREGVDTQYF.

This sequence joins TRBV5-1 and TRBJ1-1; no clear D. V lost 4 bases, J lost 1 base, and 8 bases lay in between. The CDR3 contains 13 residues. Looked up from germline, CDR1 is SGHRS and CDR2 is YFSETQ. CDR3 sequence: CASSPDANTEAFF. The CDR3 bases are TGCGCCAGCAGCCCTGACGCGAACACTGAAGCTTTCTTT.

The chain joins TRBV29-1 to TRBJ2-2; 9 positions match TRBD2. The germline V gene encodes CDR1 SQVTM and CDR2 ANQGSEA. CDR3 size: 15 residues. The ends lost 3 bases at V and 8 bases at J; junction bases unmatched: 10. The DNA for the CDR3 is TGCAGCGTTGACGTTAGCGGGAGTGATAAGGGGGAGCTGTTTTTT. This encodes CSVDVSGSDKGELFF.

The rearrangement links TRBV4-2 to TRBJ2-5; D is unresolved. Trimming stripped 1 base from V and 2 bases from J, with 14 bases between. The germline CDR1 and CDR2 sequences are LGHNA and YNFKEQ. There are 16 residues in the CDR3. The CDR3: CASSQGTLGQQETQYF. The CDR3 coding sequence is TGTGCCAGCAGCCAAGGTACCCTGGGCCAACAAGAGACCCAGTACTTC.

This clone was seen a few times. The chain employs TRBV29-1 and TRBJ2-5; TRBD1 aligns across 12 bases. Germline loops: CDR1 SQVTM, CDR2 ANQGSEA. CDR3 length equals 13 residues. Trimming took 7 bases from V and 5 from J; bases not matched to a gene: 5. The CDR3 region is CSAGTGGEETQYF. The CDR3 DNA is TGCAGCGCCGGGACAGGGGGCGAGGAGACCCAGTACTTC.

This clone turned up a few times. CDR3 sequence (DNA): TGTGCCATCAGTGTAAAGGAAGACCAGCCCCAGCATTTT. Translation: CAISVKEDQPQHF. V is TRBV10-3 and J is TRBJ1-5; D is unclear. The CDR3 extends over 13 amino acids. Germline V gives CDR1 ENHRY, CDR2 SYGVKD. With 4 bases removed from V and 7 bases from J, the gap between germline ends came to 11 bases.

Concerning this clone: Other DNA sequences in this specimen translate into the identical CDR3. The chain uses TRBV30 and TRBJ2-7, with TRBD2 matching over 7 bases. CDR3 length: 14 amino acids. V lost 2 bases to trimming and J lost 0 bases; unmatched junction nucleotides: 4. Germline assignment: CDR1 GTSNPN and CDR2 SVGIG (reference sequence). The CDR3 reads CAWSRGGSSYEQYF. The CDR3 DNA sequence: TGTGCCTGGAGTCGGGGCGGGAGCTCCTACGAGCAGTACTTC.

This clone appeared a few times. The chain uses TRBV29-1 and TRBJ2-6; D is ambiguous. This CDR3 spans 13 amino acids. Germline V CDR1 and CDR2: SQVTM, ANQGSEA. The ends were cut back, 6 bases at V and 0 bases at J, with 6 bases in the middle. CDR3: CSVLVSGANVLTF. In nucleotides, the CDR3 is TGCAGCGTGCTGGTCTCTGGGGCCAACGTCCTGACTTTC.

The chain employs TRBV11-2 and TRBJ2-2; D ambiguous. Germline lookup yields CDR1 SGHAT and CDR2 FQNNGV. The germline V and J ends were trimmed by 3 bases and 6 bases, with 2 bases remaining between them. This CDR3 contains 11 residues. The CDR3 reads CASSFPGELFF. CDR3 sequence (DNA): TGTGCCAGCAGCTTTCCCGGGGAGCTGTTTTTT. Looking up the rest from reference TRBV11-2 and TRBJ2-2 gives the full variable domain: EAGVAQSPRYKIIEKRQSVAFWCNPISGHATLYWYQQILGQGPKLLIQFQNNGVVDDSQLPKDRFSAERLKGVDSTLKIQPAKLEDSAVYLCASSFPGELFFGEGSRLTVL.

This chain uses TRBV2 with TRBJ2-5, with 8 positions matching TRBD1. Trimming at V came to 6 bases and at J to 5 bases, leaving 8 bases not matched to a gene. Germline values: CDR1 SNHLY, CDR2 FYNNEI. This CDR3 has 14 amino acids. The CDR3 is CASSAGQGGETQYF. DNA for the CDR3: TGTGCCAGCAGCGCTGGACAGGGCGGGGAGACCCAGTACTTC.

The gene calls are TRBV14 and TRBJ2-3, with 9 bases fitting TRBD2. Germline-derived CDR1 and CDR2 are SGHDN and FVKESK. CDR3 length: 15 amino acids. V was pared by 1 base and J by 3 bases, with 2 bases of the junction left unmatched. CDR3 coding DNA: TGTGCCAGCAGCCAAGTAGCGGGAGCGACAGATACGCAGTATTTT. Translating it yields CASSQVAGATDTQYF.

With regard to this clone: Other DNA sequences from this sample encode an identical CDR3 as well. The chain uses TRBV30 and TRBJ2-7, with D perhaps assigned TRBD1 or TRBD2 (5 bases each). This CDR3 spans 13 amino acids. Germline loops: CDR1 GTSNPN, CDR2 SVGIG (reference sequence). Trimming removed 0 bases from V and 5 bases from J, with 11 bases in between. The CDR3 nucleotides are TGTGCCTGGAGTGTACTAGGGGCTAACGAGCAGTACTTC. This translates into CAWSVLGANEQYF.

In DNA form, the CDR3 reads TGTGCCAGTAGTCCCATGGGGTCTAGCGGACGAAAGACCCAGTACTTC. It specifies CASSPMGSSGRKTQYF. The chain joins TRBV19 to TRBJ2-5; 7 bases fit TRBD2. This CDR3 is built from 16 residues. Germline V CDR1 and CDR2: LNHDA, SQIVND (reference sequence). V trimming: 5 bases; J trimming: 6 bases; junction bases outside the gene matches: 15. The complete variable domain, with remaining parts taken from reference TRBV19 and TRBJ2-5, reads DGGITQSPKYLFRKEGQNVTLSCEQNLNHDAMYWYRQDPGQGLRLIYYSQIVNDFQKGDIAEGYSVSREKKESFPLTVTSAQKNPTAFYLCASSPMGSSGRKTQYFGPGTRLLVL.

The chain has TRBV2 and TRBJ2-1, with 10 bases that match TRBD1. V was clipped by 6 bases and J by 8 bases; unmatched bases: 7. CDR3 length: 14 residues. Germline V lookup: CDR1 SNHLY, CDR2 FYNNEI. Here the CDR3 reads CASSHDRGLDEQFF. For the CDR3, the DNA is TGTGCCAGCAGCCACGACAGGGGGCTCGATGAGCAGTTCTTC.

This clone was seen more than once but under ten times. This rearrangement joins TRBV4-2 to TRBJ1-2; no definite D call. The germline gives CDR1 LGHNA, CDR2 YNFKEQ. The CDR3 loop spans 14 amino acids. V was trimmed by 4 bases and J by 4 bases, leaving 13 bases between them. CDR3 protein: CASSPPYTRYGYTF. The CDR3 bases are TGTGCCAGCAGCCCCCCTTACACCCGCTATGGCTACACCTTC.

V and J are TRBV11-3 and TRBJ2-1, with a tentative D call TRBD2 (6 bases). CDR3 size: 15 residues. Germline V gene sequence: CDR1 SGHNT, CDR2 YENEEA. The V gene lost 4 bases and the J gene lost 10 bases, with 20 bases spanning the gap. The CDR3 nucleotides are TGTGCCAGCAGCTCCGGGTTTGGGGAGGCGTGGGAGCAGTTCTTC. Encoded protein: CASSSGFGEAWEQFF.

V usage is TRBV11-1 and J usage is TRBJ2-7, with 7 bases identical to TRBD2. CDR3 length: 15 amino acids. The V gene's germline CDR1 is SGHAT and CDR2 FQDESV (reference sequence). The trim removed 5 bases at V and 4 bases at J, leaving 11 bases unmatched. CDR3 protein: CASSRPVASGYEQYF. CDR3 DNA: TGTGCCAGCAGCCGACCGGTGGCTAGCGGTTACGAGCAGTACTTC.

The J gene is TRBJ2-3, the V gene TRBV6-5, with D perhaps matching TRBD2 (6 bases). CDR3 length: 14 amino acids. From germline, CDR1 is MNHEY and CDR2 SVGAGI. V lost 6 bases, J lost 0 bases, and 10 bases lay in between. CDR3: CASRGGASTDTQYF. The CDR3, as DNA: TGTGCCAGCAGGGGCGGGGCCAGCACAGATACGCAGTATTTT.

The CDR3 DNA is TGTGCCAGCACCCTACTCCAGGTTACATTTGCCTTCCAAGAGACCCAGTACTTC. Protein product: CASTLLQVTFAFQETQYF. The chain combines TRBV7-8 with TRBJ2-5, with D uncertain. The CDR3 runs to 18 residues. V gave up 7 bases and J gave up 1 base, with 25 bases separating them. CDR1 and CDR2 from the germline V gene are SGHVS and FQNEAQ.

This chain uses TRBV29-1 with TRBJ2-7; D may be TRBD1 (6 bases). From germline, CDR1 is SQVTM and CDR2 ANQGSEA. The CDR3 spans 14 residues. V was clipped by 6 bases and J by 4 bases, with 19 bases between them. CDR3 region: CSVRIRGRGYEQYF. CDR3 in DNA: TGCAGCGTCCGAATAAGGGGAAGGGGGTACGAGCAGTACTTC.

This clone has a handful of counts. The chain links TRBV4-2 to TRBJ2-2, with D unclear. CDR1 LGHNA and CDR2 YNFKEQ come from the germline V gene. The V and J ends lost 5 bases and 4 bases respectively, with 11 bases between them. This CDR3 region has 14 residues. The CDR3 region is CASSKGFPTGELFF. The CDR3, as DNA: TGTGCCAGCAGCAAAGGGTTCCCCACCGGGGAGCTGTTTTTT.

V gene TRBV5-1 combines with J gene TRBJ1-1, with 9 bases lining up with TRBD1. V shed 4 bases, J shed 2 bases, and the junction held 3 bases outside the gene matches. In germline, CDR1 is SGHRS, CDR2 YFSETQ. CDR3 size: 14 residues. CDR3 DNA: TGCGCCAGCAGCGTGACAGGGGGTAACACTGAAGCTTTCTTT. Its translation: CASSVTGGNTEAFF.

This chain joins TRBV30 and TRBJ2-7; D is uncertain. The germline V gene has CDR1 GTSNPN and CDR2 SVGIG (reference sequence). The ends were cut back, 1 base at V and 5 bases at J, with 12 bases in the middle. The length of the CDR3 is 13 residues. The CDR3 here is CAWSEAAMNEQYF. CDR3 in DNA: TGTGCCTGGAGTGAGGCCGCCATGAACGAGCAGTACTTC.

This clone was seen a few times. CDR3 residues: CASSLDLDNYGYTF. DNA of the CDR3: TGCGCCAGCAGCTTGGATTTGGACAACTATGGCTACACCTTC. The gene calls are TRBV5-1 and TRBJ1-2; D not resolved. The CDR3 is made up of 14 amino acids. CDR1 is SGHRS and CDR2 is YFSETQ in the germline V gene. V lost 0 bases to trimming and J lost 2 bases, with 8 bases between them.